The entry below describes one T cell receptor (beta chain). Its specificity is not known. Coverage ceases 3 residues before the CDR3 finishes, and the germline J gene fills in the end. The data were obtained in a study of T cells in women clearing cervical HPV infection. Study at large: No precancer developed; the control's incident HPV16 infection cleared within 12 months. Case blood was drawn when the lesion was first found; control blood after infection became undetectable. The study's findings and limits: CIN3+ cases had significantly higher TCR repertoire richness than controls, but evenness did not differ. T-cell numbers per sample were unknown and may explain richness differences.

Germline loops: CDR1 DFQATT, CDR2 SNEGSKA (reference sequence). The CDR3 extends over 15 amino acids. The junction had 6 bases not matched to a gene; V was cut back by 6 bases and J by 4 bases. Clones were read by immunoSEQ multiplex PCR, and TCRdb kept only the in-frame ones, dropping some. Its listing shows tens of thousands of clones. The sequencing sample was made of blood buffy coat. The chain links TRBV20-1 to TRBJ2-3; 14 bases are shared with TRBD2. The sequence came from a woman between 18 and 75 years old with a cervical HPV16 infection that either progressed to CIN3+ or cleared (not recorded which). CDR3 in amino acids: CSAASTSGGADTQYF. The covered CDR3 bases are TGCAGTGCAGCCTCGACTAGCGGGGGGGCAGATACG.